Each of the 31 T cell receptor beta chains below was sequenced from the same sample in a study of Graves' ophthalmopathy and Graves' hyperthyroidism. Amplified material comprised TCR beta CDR3 regions derived from RNA transcripts. RT-PCR with HTBI primers came first, then second-round multiplex PCR. TCRdb reanalysed the multiplex PCR reads using MiXCR and keeps one entry per CDR3 protein. This table holds over a million distinct CDR3 sequences, 35% to 45% found once. The material sequenced was peripheral blood or thyroid tissue (not recorded which). These receptors were taken from an adult man with Graves' hyperthyroidism.

With regard to this clonotype: One end of the junction varies from germline; a read error may be responsible. This rearrangement joins TRBV12-3 or TRBV12-4 to TRBJ2-5; possible D gene TRBD2, 6 bases. The CDR3 contains 11 residues. CDR3 coding DNA: TGTACCAGCAGTTCAGCGGGCACCCAGTACTTC. Its protein product is CTSSSAGTQYF.

There are many counts of this clonotype. V usage is TRBV15 and J usage is TRBJ2-6; D is unclear. V lost 4 bases and J 3 bases, leaving 10 bases between the germline ends. The CDR3 sequence is 15 residues long. Germline V gene sequence: CDR1 LNHNV, CDR2 YYDKDF (reference sequence). CDR3 in amino acids: CATSTHTFGANVLTF. The CDR3 DNA sequence: TGTGCCACCAGCACCCACACCTTTGGGGCCAACGTCCTGACTTTC. Filled out from reference TRBV15 and TRBJ2-6, the complete variable domain reads DAMVIQNPRYQVTQFGKPVTLSCSQTLNHNVMYWYQQKSSQAPKLLFHYYDKDFNNEADTPDNFQSRRPNTSFCFLDIRSPGLGDTAMYLCATSTHTFGANVLTFGAGSRLTVL.

The chain links TRBV6-2 or TRBV6-3 to TRBJ1-5; D unclear. The CDR3 runs to 15 residues. Trimming removed 5 bases from V and 0 bases from J, with 11 bases in between. Germline CDR1 is MNHEY and CDR2 is SVGEGT. CDR3 DNA sequence: TGTGCCAGCAGTGCGGTCCGGAATAGCAATCAGCCCCAGCATTTT. Its protein is CASSAVRNSNQPQHF.

This clonotype was detected ten times or more. This chain connects TRBV20-1 to TRBJ1-5; TRBD1 aligns across 8 bases. J gave up 7 bases and V 5 bases, and 4 bases lay outside the gene matches. The V gene's germline CDR1 is DFQATT and CDR2 SNEGSKA (reference sequence). This CDR3 has 12 residues. In DNA, the CDR3 is TGCAGTGCTCACAGGGGGGGGCAGCCCCAGCATTTT. Translation gives CSAHRGGQPQHF.

There are many counts of this clonotype. The chain recombines TRBV25-1 with TRBJ2-7, with 8 nucleotides matching TRBD1. V was pared by 7 bases and J by 7 bases, with 9 bases of the junction left unmatched. The V gene's germline CDR1 is MGHDK and CDR2 SYGVNS. The CDR3 is 13 residues long. The DNA for the CDR3 is TGTGCCAGCATGGACAGGGAAGGTGGGGAGCAGTACTTC. The encoded protein is CASMDREGGEQYF.

This clonotype was observed a handful of times. One end of the junction fails to match germline, which may point to a read error. The V and J genes are TRBV24-1 and TRBJ1-5; D is unclear. Germline CDR1 reads KGHDR; CDR2 reads SFDVKD. This CDR3 is built from 16 residues. As DNA, the CDR3 is TGTGCCAGCAGTTCCCCGGTAGGGCGAGGCAATCAGCCCCAGCATTTT. Translation gives CASSSPVGRGNQPQHF.

The J gene is TRBJ2-7, the V gene TRBV10-2; 9 bases line up with TRBD1. Germline lookup yields CDR1 WSHSY and CDR2 SAAADI. Trimming took 4 bases from V and 3 from J; bases not matched to a gene: 4. CDR3 length: 14 amino acids. CDR3 in amino acids: CASSGTGAYYEQYF. CDR3 bases: TGCGCCAGCAGTGGGACAGGGGCTTACTACGAGCAGTACTTC.

This clonotype has only one observation. A much larger clone differs by one base, so this may be a read error. The J gene is TRBJ1-5, the V gene TRBV7-4, with D unclear. The CDR3 length is 15 residues. The germline V gene encodes CDR1 SGHVT and CDR2 SQSDAQ. CDR3 sequence reads: CASSQDGRHYQPQHF. Here the CDR3 DNA reads TGCGCCAGCAGCCAAGATGGGAGGCACTATCAGCCCCAGCATTTT.

This clonotype was detected many times. The gene calls are TRBV7-9 and TRBJ1-4; no firm D call. Germline V gene lookup returns CDR1 SEHNR and CDR2 FQNEAQ (reference sequence). The CDR3 is 11 amino acids. V was trimmed by 2 bases and J by 8 bases, leaving 3 bases between them. CDR3 coding DNA: TGTGCCAGCAGCTTACAAGAAAAACTGTTTTTT. This sequence encodes CASSLQEKLFF.

The V call is TRBV6-5, the J call TRBJ1-1; unclear D gene. V dropped 2 bases and J dropped 1 base, with 11 bases sitting between them. This CDR3 region has 15 residues. Germline V gene lookup returns CDR1 MNHEY and CDR2 SVGAGI. The CDR3 here is CASSYRRVSNTEAFF. CDR3 nucleotide sequence: TGTGCCAGCAGTTACAGGCGGGTTTCGAACACTGAAGCTTTCTTT.

On this clonotype itself: The CDR3 ends on some other residue instead of the conserved phenylalanine or tryptophan, so this is likely a read error. The DNA is left out, because the CDR3 cannot be placed on it with certainty; the CDR3 is given as TCRdb lists it. The chain combines TRBV29-1 with TRBJ1-2; the listed D gene, TRBD1, was not tested against the DNA. Both ends counted, the CDR3 spans 10 residues. Germline CDR1 reads SQVTM; CDR2 reads ANQGSEA. The CDR3 protein is CSVIETYRGQ.

This chain connects TRBV6-5 to TRBJ1-1, with a possible D match to TRBD1 (5 bases). In germline, CDR1 is MNHEY, CDR2 SVGAGI. V was cut by 2 bases and J by 3 bases, with 7 bases left in between. The CDR3 runs to 13 residues. In DNA, the CDR3 is TGTGCCAGCAGTTACGTGGGGGACACTGAAGCTTTCTTT. It is translated as CASSYVGDTEAFF.

This clonotype was recorded at least ten times. The chain employs TRBV7-9 and TRBJ1-2; D possibly corresponds to TRBD1 (5 bases). Germline V lookup: CDR1 SEHNR, CDR2 FQNEAQ (reference sequence). The ends were cut back, 1 base at V and 10 bases at J, with 13 bases in the middle. The length of the CDR3 is 13 residues. The CDR3 sequence is CASSLGREGNYTF. The CDR3 bases are TGTGCCAGCAGCTTAGGCAGGGAAGGTAACTACACCTTC. The variable domain in full, with the rest retrieved from reference TRBV7-9 and TRBJ1-2, is DTGVSQNPRHKITKRGQNVTFRCDPISEHNRLYWYRQTLGQGPEFLTYFQNEAQLEKSRLLSDRFSAERPKGSFSTLEIQRTEQGDSAMYLCASSLGREGNYTFGSGTRLTVV.

This clonotype was seen a handful of times. The genes are TRBV20-1 and TRBJ2-2; D uncertain. This CDR3 has 16 residues. CDR1 is DFQATT and CDR2 is SNEGSKA in the germline V gene (reference sequence). Trimming left V 3 bases short and J 4 bases short, with 18 bases between. CDR3 coding DNA: TGCAGTGCTAGGCCTCGGGCAGGCTCTTCCACCGGGGAGCTGTTTTTT. As protein: CSARPRAGSSTGELFF.

This clonotype was counted a few times. This sequence joins TRBV9 and TRBJ2-2; D gene unclear. Between the trimmed V and J ends, which lost 4 bases and 2 bases, there was a span of 12 bases. Looked up from germline, CDR1 is SGDLS and CDR2 is YYNGEE. The CDR3 runs to 15 residues. The CDR3 nucleotides are TGTGCCAGCAGCCTTGGGGAATCCAACACCGGGGAGCTGTTTTTT. Its translation is CASSLGESNTGELFF.

The chain uses TRBV6-2 or TRBV6-3 and TRBJ2-7; D might be TRBD1 or TRBD2, each matching 6 bases. V was shortened by 4 bases and J by 4 bases, with 14 bases between the two germline ends. The CDR3 extends over 14 amino acids. Germline V gene lookup returns CDR1 MNHEY and CDR2 SVGEGT. The chain's CDR3 is CASSWDTGGYEQYF. The CDR3 DNA reads as TGTGCCAGCAGTTGGGACACCGGAGGGTACGAGCAGTACTTC.

As concerns this clonotype: A much bigger clone sits one base away, suggesting this may be a read error. V gene TRBV10-3 combines with J gene TRBJ1-1; D call uncertain. The germline V and J ends were trimmed by 5 bases and 6 bases, with 10 bases remaining between them. The CDR3 has 12 amino acids. Germline loops: CDR1 ENHRY, CDR2 SYGVKD. The CDR3 DNA is TGTGCCATCAGTTACTCAGGATCTGAAGCTTTCTTT. This encodes CAISYSGSEAFF.

This clonotype was detected ten times or more. This chain joins TRBV20-1 and TRBJ2-7; D is possibly TRBD1 (5 bases). CDR3 length: 13 amino acids. The V gene's germline CDR1 is DFQATT and CDR2 SNEGSKA (reference sequence). Trimming left V 3 bases short and J 2 bases short, with 11 bases between. In DNA, the CDR3 is TGCAGTGCTAGGGACATTAAGGCCTACGAGCAGTACTTC. Translation gives CSARDIKAYEQYF.

This clonotype was picked up a small number of times. The chain has TRBV20-1 and TRBJ2-5; TRBD1 might be the D (5 bases). This CDR3 has 18 amino acids. Looked up from germline, CDR1 is DFQATT and CDR2 is SNEGSKA (reference sequence). In DNA, the CDR3 is TGCAGCGTCGCGACCCAAAACCGACAGAAGCCTCCCCAAGAGACCCAGTACTTC. Translating gives CSVATQNRQKPPQETQYF.

The sample holds a few counts of this clonotype. The V call is TRBV11-2, the J call TRBJ1-5; no clear D gene. Between the trimmed V and J ends, which lost 0 bases and 7 bases, there was a span of 7 bases. The length of the CDR3 is 13 residues. Germline loops: CDR1 SGHAT, CDR2 FQNNGV. In DNA form, the CDR3 reads TGTGCCAGCAGCTTAGAAACGAGCCAGCCCCAGCATTTT. It encodes CASSLETSQPQHF.

V gene TRBV9 combines with J gene TRBJ1-3; D gene unclear. The CDR3 spans 14 residues. The V gene lost 3 bases and the J gene lost 2 bases, with 9 bases spanning the gap. Germline V gives CDR1 SGDLS, CDR2 YYNGEE. For the CDR3, the DNA is TGTGCCAGCAGCGGCATGGGCGCTGGAAACACCATATATTTT. Its translation: CASSGMGAGNTIYF.

In this sample, this clonotype turned up many times. This chain uses TRBV9 with TRBJ2-7; 10 positions match TRBD2. The V segment lost 5 bases and the J segment 3 bases; nucleotides outside the gene matches: 8. The CDR3 has 15 amino acids. Per germline, CDR1 SGDLS and CDR2 YYNGEE. The CDR3 protein is CASSDLASGSYEQYF. For the CDR3, the DNA is TGTGCCAGCAGTGATTTGGCTAGCGGGAGCTACGAGCAGTACTTC.

This clonotype was seen many times. This rearrangement joins TRBV7-3 to TRBJ2-5, with no clear D. Between the trimmed V and J ends, which lost 3 bases and 5 bases, there was a span of 10 bases. This CDR3 is built from 13 residues. Germline V gene sequence: CDR1 SGHTA, CDR2 FQGTGA. DNA of the CDR3: TGTGCCAGCAGCTTGGTTCAGGAGGAGACCCAGTACTTC. Translated: CASSLVQEETQYF.

The chain carries TRBV11-2 and TRBJ1-1, with D possibly TRBD1 on 5 matching bases. Germline V gene lookup returns CDR1 SGHAT and CDR2 FQNNGV. There are 14 residues in the CDR3. V was pared by 5 bases and J by 7 bases, with 17 bases between. The CDR3 sequence is CASSTQGGNGEAFF. CDR3 DNA sequence: TGTGCCAGCAGCACCCAGGGCGGGAACGGTGAAGCTTTCTTT.

This clonotype was observed at least ten times. The chain uses TRBV20-1 and TRBJ2-5; D not certain. CDR1 and CDR2 (germline): DFQATT, SNEGSKA (reference sequence). The CDR3 spans 11 residues. The V end lost 3 bases, the J end lost 2 bases, and 4 bases lay between the germline ends. Written as DNA, the CDR3 is TGCAGTGCTAGTACGCAAGAGACCCAGTACTTC. It is translated as CSASTQETQYF.

Regarding this clonotype: One end of the junction fails to match germline, which may point to a read error. The chain uses TRBV5-1 and TRBJ2-7, with TRBD1 matching over 11 bases. Per the germline V gene, CDR1 is SGHRS and CDR2 is YFSETQ. This CDR3 contains 11 residues. CDR3 bases: TGCGCCAGCAGCCCGGGACAGGGGGTGGACTTC. As protein: CASSPGQGVDF. Using reference TRBV5-1 and TRBJ2-7 for the parts outside the CDR3, the full variable domain is KAGVTQTPRYLIKTRGQQVTLSCSPISGHRSVSWYQQTPGQGLQFLFEYFSETQRNKGNFPGRFSGRQFSNSRSEMNVSTLELGDSALYLCASSPGQGVDFGPGTRLTVT.

As to this clonotype: An end of the junction does not agree with germline; a read error may underlie this. The rearrangement uses TRBV10-3 and TRBJ2-2, with 11 bases lining up with TRBD2. Germline assignment: CDR1 ENHRY and CDR2 SYGVKD. The CDR3 runs 17 residues. This CDR3 reads CASSYFSGRASTGELFF. Here the CDR3 DNA reads TGTGCCAGCAGTTACTTTAGCGGGAGGGCCTCCACCGGGGAGCTGTTTTTT.

The sample holds many counts of this clonotype. The chain carries TRBV9 and TRBJ1-1, with D possibly matching TRBD1 (6 bases). Germline V gene lookup returns CDR1 SGDLS and CDR2 YYNGEE. Trimming took off 0 bases at V and 5 bases at J, with 11 bases between the two ends. The CDR3 consists of 14 residues. CDR3 coding DNA: TGTGCCAGCAGCGTAGAGGGCCAGGGGACTGAAGCTTTCTTT. It specifies CASSVEGQGTEAFF.

This clonotype turned up a few times. The chain is built from TRBV24-1 and TRBJ1-5; no clear D gene. CDR1 and CDR2 (germline): KGHDR, SFDVKD. This CDR3 is built from 13 residues. Trimming stripped 5 bases from V and 7 bases from J, with 11 bases between. This CDR3 is CATSGFPGQPQHF. The DNA of the CDR3 is TGTGCCACCAGTGGTTTCCCGGGACAGCCCCAGCATTTT.

The chain joins TRBV20-1 to TRBJ2-5; 7 positions agree with TRBD2. Trimming removed 6 bases from V and 5 bases from J; junction bases left unmatched: 6. CDR3 length equals 12 residues. Germline CDR1 DFQATT, CDR2 SNEGSKA (reference sequence). The CDR3 spells CSAKRERETQYF. For the CDR3, the DNA is TGCAGTGCAAAGCGGGAACGTGAGACCCAGTACTTC.

As to this clonotype: A read error may explain this, as a much larger clone is one base away. The chain combines TRBV7-2 with TRBJ2-7, with 9 bases identical to TRBD2. V shed 3 bases and J 3 bases; nucleotides not matched to a gene: 15. CDR3 length: 18 residues. Germline CDR1 and CDR2: SGHTA and FQGNSA. The CDR3, as DNA: TGTGCCAGCAGCTTCCCCTCCTCGGGCGGGAGGGGAATCTACGAGCAGTACTTC. Protein sequence: CASSFPSSGGRGIYEQYF.